Listed below are T cell receptor beta chains from one sample, sequenced in a study of regulatory T cells in long-lasting Graves disease. TCRdb passed the multiplex PCR reads through MiXCR, listing each CDR3 protein once. This table holds about 430,000 distinct CDR3 sequences, over 12% found once. These data also featured in a second study, about T cells in Graves' hyperthyroidism and ophthalmopathy.

Here the sequenced sample was peripheral blood mononuclear cells (PBMCs), taken at new diagnosis, from a patient treated with antithyroid drugs. Receptors originate from a middle-aged woman with Graves disease. Both conserved end residues are part of each CDR3. The D gene is left open where the match is weak. Size values are once, few and many counts, or a class for expanded clones, and some rows have none.

CDR3 DNA: TGTGCCAGCAGCCGTGACACAGACTACGAGCAGTACTTC; CDR3 protein: CASSRDTDYEQYF; V gene: TRBV28; J gene: TRBJ2-7; D gene: NA; clone size: many
CDR3 DNA: TGTGCCAGCAGAAACACGCGGGGGGGAAAGCGGTTGATTCAAAATGAGCAGTTCTTC; CDR3 protein: CASRNTRGGKRLIQNEQFF; V gene: TRBV28; J gene: TRBJ2-1; D gene: TRBD2; clone size: many
CDR3 DNA: TGTGCCAGCAGCCGATTTGTACAAGAGACCCAGTACTTC; CDR3 protein: CASSRFVQETQYF; V gene: TRBV3-1; J gene: TRBJ2-5; D gene: NA; clone size: many
CDR3 DNA: TGTGCCAGTAGTAACCAGGGATGGGCGGGCGGAAAAGAGACCCAGTACTTC; CDR3 protein: CASSNQGWAGGKETQYF; V gene: TRBV19; J gene: TRBJ2-5; D gene: NA; clone size: few
CDR3 DNA: TGTGCCAGCAGTTACTCCTATGGGCGACTGAACACTGAAGCTTTCTTT; CDR3 protein: CASSYSYGRLNTEAFF; V gene: TRBV6-5; J gene: TRBJ1-1; D gene: NA; clone size: NA
CDR3 DNA: TGCGCCAGCAGCTTGAGCACAGGGGCGACCCTCGAGCAGTACTTC; CDR3 protein: CASSLSTGATLEQYF; V gene: TRBV5-1; J gene: TRBJ2-7; D gene: TRBD1; clone size: NA
CDR3 DNA: TGTGCCAGCAGTTCGGCGGGGGAAGGGGGTCAGCCCCAGCATTTT; CDR3 protein: CASSSAGEGGQPQHF; V gene: TRBV12-3/TRBV12-4; J gene: TRBJ1-5; D gene: NA; clone size: many
CDR3 DNA: TGTGCCTGGAGGCAGGGGACGGTCGCCTACGAGCAGTACTTC; CDR3 protein: CAWRQGTVAYEQYF; V gene: TRBV30; J gene: TRBJ2-7; D gene: NA; clone size: few
CDR3 DNA: TGTGCCAGCAGCCCACCGACAGCAGCGAACACTGAAGCTTTCTTT; CDR3 protein: CASSPPTAANTEAFF; V gene: TRBV11-3; J gene: TRBJ1-1; D gene: NA; clone size: few
CDR3 DNA: TGTGCCAGCTACCGGGCCGTCTCTGGGGCCAACGTCCTGACTTTC; CDR3 protein: CASYRAVSGANVLTF; V gene: TRBV6-2/TRBV6-3; J gene: TRBJ2-6; D gene: NA; clone size: NA
CDR3 DNA: TGTGCCAGCAGCTTGGATTGGGGGCTCACTGAAGCTTTCTTT; CDR3 protein: CASSLDWGLTEAFF; V gene: TRBV5-5; J gene: TRBJ1-1; D gene: NA; clone size: few
CDR3 DNA: TGTGCCAGCAGCCTAGGGGGCGCGGTCCCTGAAGCTTTCTTT; CDR3 protein: CASSLGGAVPEAFF; V gene: TRBV11-2; J gene: TRBJ1-1; D gene: TRBD1; clone size: many
CDR3 DNA: TGTGCCACCAGCAGAGACCACTCTATGTGGGAGCAGTACTTC; CDR3 protein: CATSRDHSMWEQYF; V gene: TRBV15; J gene: TRBJ2-7; D gene: NA; clone size: NA
CDR3 DNA: TGTGCCAGCAGTGAACGAGCGGGAGCTAGCACAGATACGCAGTATTTT; CDR3 protein: CASSERAGASTDTQYF; V gene: TRBV6-2/TRBV6-3; J gene: TRBJ2-3; D gene: TRBD2; clone size: many
CDR3 DNA: TGCAGTGCTAGAACCCCCGGACAGGGGTCCCGCGAGCAGTACTTC; CDR3 protein: CSARTPGQGSREQYF; V gene: TRBV20-1; J gene: TRBJ2-7; D gene: TRBD1; clone size: many
CDR3 DNA: TGCGCCAGCAGCTTGGGGGGAACAACGGGAAATCAGCCCCAGCATTTT; CDR3 protein: CASSLGGTTGNQPQHF; V gene: TRBV5-1; J gene: TRBJ1-5; D gene: NA; clone size: many
CDR3 DNA: TGCGCCAGCAGTGAGGACCCGCGGGGGCGGCAGTACTTC; CDR3 protein: CASSEDPRGRQYF; V gene: TRBV6-8; J gene: TRBJ2-7; D gene: NA; clone size: NA
CDR3 DNA: TGTGCTAGTGGTTTGGTATTTTGGGGAAGCGTGAACACCGGGGAGCTGTTTTTT; CDR3 protein: CASGLVFWGSVNTGELFF; V gene: TRBV12-5; J gene: TRBJ2-2; D gene: NA; clone size: NA
CDR3 DNA: TGTGCCAGCAGCCCCCCGACAGGGCGAGAGACCCAGTACTTC; CDR3 protein: CASSPPTGRETQYF; V gene: TRBV7-3; J gene: TRBJ2-5; D gene: TRBD1; clone size: many
CDR3 DNA: TGTGCCAGCAGTTTCGGCAGACTAGAAGGCCGGACCTTC; CDR3 protein: CASSFGRLEGRTF; V gene: TRBV12-3/TRBV12-4; J gene: TRBJ1-2; D gene: NA; clone size: few
CDR3 DNA: TGTGCCAGCAGCCGGAGAGGGGGGTTAGAAGCTTTCTTT; CDR3 protein: CASSRRGGLEAFF; V gene: TRBV25-1; J gene: TRBJ1-1; D gene: NA; clone size: NA
CDR3 DNA: TGTGCCAGCAGCCCCACTAGCGGGAACTCCTACGAGCAGTACTTC; CDR3 protein: CASSPTSGNSYEQYF; V gene: TRBV6-1; J gene: TRBJ2-7; D gene: TRBD2; clone size: many
CDR3 DNA: TGTGCCAGCAGCTTAGTTGGGGACGGGGGATACGAGCAGTACTTC; CDR3 protein: CASSLVGDGGYEQYF; V gene: TRBV13; J gene: TRBJ2-7; D gene: NA; clone size: many
CDR3 DNA: TGTGCCAGCAGCTTCCAGGGCGGTAATTACGAGCAGTACTTC; CDR3 protein: CASSFQGGNYEQYF; V gene: TRBV5-4; J gene: TRBJ2-7; D gene: NA; clone size: NA
CDR3 DNA: TGTGCCAGCAGCGTAGAATCTGATCCCATATATGGCTACACCTTC; CDR3 protein: CASSVESDPIYGYTF; V gene: TRBV9; J gene: TRBJ1-2; D gene: NA; clone size: many
CDR3 DNA: TGCGCCAGCAGCCAGGGGGGCACCTCTTACGAGCAGTACTTC; CDR3 protein: CASSQGGTSYEQYF; V gene: TRBV4-1; J gene: TRBJ2-7; D gene: NA; clone size: few
CDR3 DNA: TGTGCCATCAGTCCGACCGACGTCAAGAGCAATCAGCCCCAGCATTTT; CDR3 protein: CAISPTDVKSNQPQHF; V gene: TRBV10-3; J gene: TRBJ1-5; D gene: NA; clone size: many
CDR3 DNA: TGTACCAGCAGTTCACCTCTAGGGACTAGCGGAGTTCGGACAGATACGCAGTATTTT; CDR3 protein: CTSSSPLGTSGVRTDTQYF; V gene: TRBV28; J gene: TRBJ2-3; D gene: TRBD2; clone size: NA
CDR3 DNA: TGTGCCTGGAGTGTAAAGATAAGTCATGGCTACACCTTC; CDR3 protein: CAWSVKISHGYTF; V gene: TRBV30; J gene: TRBJ1-2; D gene: NA; clone size: many
CDR3 DNA: TGTGCCAGCAGCCCCCCCGGACTAGCGGATCAAGAGACCCAGTACTTC; CDR3 protein: CASSPPGLADQETQYF; V gene: TRBV27; J gene: TRBJ2-5; D gene: TRBD2; clone size: many
CDR3 DNA: TGTGCCAGCTCACCACAACAGGGGGTGAAGGAAGCTTTCTTT; CDR3 protein: CASSPQQGVKEAFF; V gene: TRBV18; J gene: TRBJ1-1; D gene: TRBD1; clone size: many
CDR3 DNA: TGTGCCAGCAGTTCCTCCGGGACTAGCGCCTACGAGCAGTACTTC; CDR3 protein: CASSSSGTSAYEQYF; V gene: TRBV27; J gene: TRBJ2-7; D gene: TRBD2; clone size: many
CDR3 DNA: TGCGCCAGCAGTGAGTCTAGCGGGAGTTCACGAATGCAGTTCTTC; CDR3 protein: CASSESSGSSRMQFF; V gene: TRBV10-2; J gene: TRBJ2-1; D gene: TRBD2; clone size: few
CDR3 DNA: TGTGCCATCAGTTATACTAGCGGGACGGGAAATTTGGACTTC; CDR3 protein: CAISYTSGTGNLDF; V gene: TRBV10-3; J gene: TRBJ2-7; D gene: TRBD2; clone size: many
CDR3 DNA: TGTGCCAGCAGTTTAGGGGGTGTTGGGACTAAGCAGTACTTC; CDR3 protein: CASSLGGVGTKQYF; V gene: TRBV12-3/TRBV12-4; J gene: TRBJ2-7; D gene: TRBD2; clone size: NA
CDR3 DNA: TGTGCCAGCAGCCAAGCCGGGACAGGGGGCGACGAGCAGTTCTTC; CDR3 protein: CASSQAGTGGDEQFF; V gene: TRBV3-1; J gene: TRBJ2-1; D gene: TRBD1; clone size: many
CDR3 DNA: TGTGCCAGCAGCCCCACCGCGGGACAAATGCTGAACACCGGGGAGCTGTTTTTT; CDR3 protein: CASSPTAGQMLNTGELFF; V gene: TRBV3-1; J gene: TRBJ2-2; D gene: NA; clone size: NA
CDR3 DNA: TGTGCCACCAGTGATTTGGGGTTTAGGTTGGGACAGGGGGCGGATCAGCCCCAGCATTTT; CDR3 protein: CATSDLGFRLGQGADQPQHF; V gene: TRBV24-1; J gene: TRBJ1-5; D gene: TRBD1; clone size: many
CDR3 DNA: TGTGCCAGCACCTTTGCCTACGAGCAGTACTTC; CDR3 protein: CASTFAYEQYF; V gene: TRBV2; J gene: TRBJ2-7; D gene: NA; clone size: many
CDR3 DNA: TGTGCCAGCGGGACTTATAGCAATCAGCCCCAGCATTTT; CDR3 protein: CASGTYSNQPQHF; V gene: TRBV6-1; J gene: TRBJ1-5; D gene: NA; clone size: NA
CDR3 DNA: TGTGCCAGTACGCGGCGCGTGGAAGCGGCAGATACGCAGTATTTT; CDR3 protein: CASTRRVEAADTQYF; V gene: TRBV19; J gene: TRBJ2-3; D gene: NA; clone size: few
CDR3 DNA: TGTGCCAGCAGCGTAGGACAGTCCTCTGGGGCCAACGTCCTGACTTTC; CDR3 protein: CASSVGQSSGANVLTF; V gene: TRBV9; J gene: TRBJ2-6; D gene: NA; clone size: many
CDR3 DNA: TGTGCCACCACTAGGGCCGGCGAGCAGTACTTC; CDR3 protein: CATTRAGEQYF; V gene: TRBV6-1; J gene: TRBJ2-7; D gene: NA; clone size: many
CDR3 DNA: TGTGCCAGCAGCCCACGGGGTCAGGAGCAGTTCTTC; CDR3 protein: CASSPRGQEQFF; V gene: TRBV5-4; J gene: TRBJ2-1; D gene: NA; clone size: few
CDR3 DNA: TGTGCCGCCACCGCAGGGGGCCATGAGCAGTTCTTC; CDR3 protein: CAATAGGHEQFF; V gene: TRBV24-1; J gene: TRBJ2-1; D gene: TRBD1; clone size: many
CDR3 DNA: TGCAGTGCTAGAGATCCGTCCAGAGGGGGCAATGAGCAGTTCTTC; CDR3 protein: CSARDPSRGGNEQFF; V gene: TRBV20-1; J gene: TRBJ2-1; D gene: NA; clone size: many
CDR3 DNA: TGTGCCAGCAGCTTACAGGGGGGGGGAGAGACCCAGTACTTC; CDR3 protein: CASSLQGGGETQYF; V gene: TRBV7-9; J gene: TRBJ2-5; D gene: NA; clone size: few
CDR3 DNA: TGCAGCTTACTTCAACTAGCGCAGGGTTTAGATACGCAGTATTTT; CDR3 protein: CSLLQLAQGLDTQYF; V gene: TRBV29-1; J gene: TRBJ2-3; D gene: TRBD2; clone size: NA
CDR3 DNA: TGTGCCAGCAGTCCCAGGGGGCCCGGACAGCCCCAGCATTTT; CDR3 protein: CASSPRGPGQPQHF; V gene: TRBV6-1; J gene: TRBJ1-5; D gene: TRBD1; clone size: many
CDR3 DNA: TGTGCCAGCAGTTTCGACGCCGGCCGCAATCAGCCCCAGCATTTT; CDR3 protein: CASSFDAGRNQPQHF; V gene: TRBV12-3/TRBV12-4; J gene: TRBJ1-5; D gene: NA; clone size: NA
CDR3 DNA: TGCGCCAGCAGCTTGGTTAGCGGGAGGGCCAATGAGAAGTTCTTC; CDR3 protein: CASSLVSGRANEKFF; V gene: TRBV5-1; J gene: TRBJ2-1; D gene: TRBD2; clone size: NA
CDR3 DNA: TGTGCCAGCGGCGGGGAGATTAGCAATGAGCAGTTCTTC; CDR3 protein: CASGGEISNEQFF; V gene: TRBV6-1; J gene: TRBJ2-1; D gene: NA; clone size: NA
CDR3 DNA: TGTGCCACCAGCAGAGGCTCCGGGACAGGGGGTCGCAATGAGCAGTTCTTC; CDR3 protein: CATSRGSGTGGRNEQFF; V gene: TRBV15; J gene: TRBJ2-1; D gene: TRBD1; clone size: NA
CDR3 DNA: TGTGCCAGCACCCATTTTTGGGACAAGAACACCGGGGAGCTGTTTTTT; CDR3 protein: CASTHFWDKNTGELFF; V gene: TRBV5-5; J gene: TRBJ2-2; D gene: NA; clone size: few
CDR3 DNA: TGTGCCAGCAGTTTTTCCCACCTAAACACTGAAGCTTTCTTT; CDR3 protein: CASSFSHLNTEAFF; V gene: TRBV28; J gene: TRBJ1-1; D gene: NA; clone size: many
CDR3 DNA: TGCGCCAGCAGCCAACCGGTCTACAATGAGCAGTTCTTC; CDR3 protein: CASSQPVYNEQFF; V gene: TRBV4-1; J gene: TRBJ2-1; D gene: NA; clone size: NA
CDR3 DNA: TGTGCTTTAACAACCGGGACAGGGGCGGAGGAAAAACTGTTTTTT; CDR3 protein: CALTTGTGAEEKLFF; V gene: TRBV30; J gene: TRBJ1-4; D gene: TRBD1; clone size: few